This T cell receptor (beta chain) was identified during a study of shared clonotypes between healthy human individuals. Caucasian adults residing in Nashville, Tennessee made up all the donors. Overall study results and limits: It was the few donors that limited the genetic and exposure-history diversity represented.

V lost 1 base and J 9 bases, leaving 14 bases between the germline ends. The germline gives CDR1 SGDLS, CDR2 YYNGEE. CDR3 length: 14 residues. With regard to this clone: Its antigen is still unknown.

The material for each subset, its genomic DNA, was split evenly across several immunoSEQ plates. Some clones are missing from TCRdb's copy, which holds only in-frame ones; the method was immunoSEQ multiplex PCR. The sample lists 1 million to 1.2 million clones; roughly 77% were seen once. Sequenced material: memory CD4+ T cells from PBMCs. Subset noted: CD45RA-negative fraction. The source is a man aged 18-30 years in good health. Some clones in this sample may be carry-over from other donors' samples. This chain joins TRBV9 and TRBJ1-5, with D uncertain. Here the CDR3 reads CASSVFGLRRPQHF. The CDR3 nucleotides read TGTGCCAGCAGCGTATTCGGCCTCCGGAGGCCCCAGCATTTT. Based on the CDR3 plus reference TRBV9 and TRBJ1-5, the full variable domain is DSGVTQTPKHLITATGQRVTLRCSPRSGDLSVYWYQQSLDQGLQFLIQYYNGEERAKGNILERFSAQQFPDLHSELNLSSLELGDSALYFCASSVFGLRRPQHFGDGTRLSIL.